One and the same sample provided the 9 T cell receptor beta chains below, sequenced in a study of shared clonotypes between healthy human individuals. Method: immunoSEQ multiplex PCR; TCRdb's copy keeps in-frame clones and lacks some. Among approximately 710,000 clones, around 91% were seen once, and the ten largest hold about a third. The sequenced sample was memory CD8+ T cells from PBMCs. Stated subset: CD45RO+ cells pooled with CCR7-negative TemRA cells. Receptors were obtained from a man younger than 35 in good health. Some clones in this sample may be carry-over from other donors' samples.

The V and J genes are TRBV19 and TRBJ2-1, with D perhaps matching TRBD2 (6 bases). The CDR3 extends over 15 amino acids. The V gene's germline CDR1 is LNHDA and CDR2 SQIVND (reference sequence). V gave up 6 bases and J gave up 0 bases, with 12 bases separating them. The DNA of the CDR3 is TGTGCCAGTAGACCTAGCGAAAGCTCCTACAATGAGCAGTTCTTC. It codes for CASRPSESSYNEQFF.

This clone is a singleton in its sample. The chain is built from TRBV7-2 and TRBJ2-3, with D unresolved. The CDR3 spans 16 residues. Trimming shortened V by 0 bases and J by 2 bases, and 12 bases separated the two germline ends. Germline lookup yields CDR1 SGHTA and CDR2 FQGNSA. Written as DNA, the CDR3 is TGTGCCAGCAGCTTAGCGGAAGGGTCCGCCACAGATACGCAGTATTTT. This gives the protein CASSLAEGSATDTQYF.

The rearrangement uses TRBV7-9 and TRBJ2-2; possible D gene TRBD2, 6 bases. The CDR3 is 17 amino acids. Germline values: CDR1 SEHNR, CDR2 FQNEAQ (reference sequence). Trimming removed 11 bases at V and 4 bases at J, with 26 bases between. The CDR3 protein is CAAVEQFAEGPTGELFF. CDR3 bases: TGTGCCGCGGTGGAACAATTCGCGGAGGGGCCCACCGGGGAGCTGTTTTTT.

This sequence joins TRBV7-9 and TRBJ2-1, with 10 nucleotides matching TRBD2. In germline, CDR1 is SEHNR, CDR2 FQNEAQ (reference sequence). V dropped 5 bases and J dropped 6; count of bases not matched to a gene: 10. This CDR3 is built from 16 residues. CDR3 DNA: TGTGCCAGCAGCCCCCTAGCGGGAGAACTTCTCAATGAGCAGTTCTTC. The encoded protein is CASSPLAGELLNEQFF.

The chain combines TRBV7-6 with TRBJ2-7; 9 nucleotides agree with TRBD2. This CDR3 is built from 17 residues. Germline CDR1 SGHVS, CDR2 FNYEAQ. The ends lost 5 bases at V and 0 bases at J; junction bases unmatched: 11. CDR3 nucleotides: TGTGCCAGCAGCCGCCTTAGCGGGGGCGGAGTCTCCTACGAGCAGTACTTC. Translated: CASSRLSGGGVSYEQYF.

Details on this clone: Other nucleotide sequences from this sample produce the same CDR3. The genes are TRBV4-3 and TRBJ2-1; possible D gene TRBD2, 5 bases. V lost 0 bases, J lost 5 bases, and 8 bases lay in between. Germline CDR1 reads LGHNA; CDR2 reads YSLEER. CDR3 size: 14 residues. The CDR3 sequence: CASSQDSADNEQFF. The CDR3 DNA sequence: TGCGCCAGCAGCCAAGATTCAGCGGACAATGAGCAGTTCTTC.

In the case of this clone: A far larger clone is a single base away, which makes a read error likely. The genes are TRBV6-1 and TRBJ2-5; the match to TRBD2 covers 11 bases. Germline V lookup: CDR1 MNHNS, CDR2 SASEGT. J lost 2 bases, V lost 1 base, and 0 bases had no gene match. This CDR3 region has 15 residues. The CDR3 loop reads CASSEVAGGQETQYF. The CDR3 coding sequence is TGTGCCAGCAGTGAAGTAGCGGGAGGGCAAGAGACCCAGTACTTC.

V usage is TRBV27 and J usage is TRBJ1-1; no clear D gene. V gave up 3 bases and J gave up 0 bases, with 8 bases separating them. The CDR3 is 14 amino acids. Germline-derived CDR1 and CDR2 are MNHEY and SMNVEV (reference sequence). CDR3 in DNA: TGTGCCAGCAGTTTCCGGGTCCTGAACACTGAAGCTTTCTTT. Its translation is CASSFRVLNTEAFF.

The CDR3 protein is CASSVIGTGTYNEQFF. The CDR3 DNA sequence: TGTGCCAGCAGCGTCATCGGGACAGGGACCTACAATGAGCAGTTCTTC. V gene TRBV9 combines with J gene TRBJ2-1, with 9 nucleotides matching TRBD1. V lost 2 bases to trimming and J lost 2 bases; unmatched junction nucleotides: 5. The CDR3 loop spans 16 amino acids. Germline-derived CDR1 and CDR2 are SGDLS and YYNGEE.